This paragraph reports one T cell receptor (beta chain). The antigen is unknown. This specimen belongs to a study of shared clonotypes between healthy human individuals. Study-level background: Each donor's CD4 naive and CD4 memory cells filled three plates apiece, CD8 naive two, and CD8 memory one. Findings and limits, study-wide: Non-shared clonotypes had lower generation probabilities than clonotypes shared by all four sorted-subset donors. A handful of donors showed sharing of approximately 5% of naive CD4 clonotypes.

Deep-level assay runs were performed. Profiling relied on immunoSEQ multiplex PCR, and the TCRdb table lists in-frame clones only, not all of them. Here the sample spans about 2 million clones, 85% to 95% being singletons. With 6 bases clipped from V and 3 bases from J, the junction kept 11 bases outside the gene matches. Germline values: CDR1 SEHNR, CDR2 FQNEAQ (reference sequence). The CDR3 sequence is 15 residues long. In the naive CD8 group, cells lacked CD45RO and were positively selected for CCR7, so terminally differentiated effector memory CD45RA+ cells were left out. The source material was naive CD8+ T cells sorted from blood. The chain has TRBV7-9 and TRBJ2-7; 7 nucleotides agree with TRBD1. The clonotype originates from a man aged 18 to 30 in good health. This chain's CDR3 is CASSFTGTDHYEQYF. CDR3 nucleotide sequence: TGTGCCAGCAGTTTTACCGGGACAGACCACTACGAGCAGTACTTC.